This T cell receptor (beta chain) originates from a study of regulatory T cells in long-lasting Graves disease. Time point meaning: persistent/refractory GD, antithyroid drugs over 5 years with positive TRAb. Scientists built the TCR library using RNA that was extracted from PBMCs. Study-wide results and caveats: Favored usage of TRBV28, TRBJ1-2 and TRBJ2-5 was recorded in persistent disease.

This clonotype occurred many times. The antigen remains unidentified. This CDR3 has 15 residues. Trimming stripped 3 bases from V and 4 bases from J, with 15 bases between. From germline, CDR1 is LGHDT and CDR2 YNNKEL (reference sequence). CDR3-region Arm-PCR and iRepertoire HTBI primers produced the TCR beta libraries. From the multiplex PCR reads, TCRdb called clonotypes with MiXCR, one entry per CDR3 protein. Of 400,000 or so distinct CDR3 sequences detected, around 20% appear once; the ten largest clones hold approximately 25%. The starting material was peripheral blood mononuclear cells (PBMCs), obtained when the disease was refractory, from a patient treated with antithyroid drugs. This receptor was identified in a female donor with Graves disease. The rearrangement uses TRBV3-1 and TRBJ2-5; D assignment may be TRBD1 or TRBD2 (6 bases each). The CDR3: CASSQSRGLTETQYF. The CDR3 DNA sequence: TGTGCCAGCAGCCAGAGTCGGGGGCTGACAGAGACCCAGTACTTC.